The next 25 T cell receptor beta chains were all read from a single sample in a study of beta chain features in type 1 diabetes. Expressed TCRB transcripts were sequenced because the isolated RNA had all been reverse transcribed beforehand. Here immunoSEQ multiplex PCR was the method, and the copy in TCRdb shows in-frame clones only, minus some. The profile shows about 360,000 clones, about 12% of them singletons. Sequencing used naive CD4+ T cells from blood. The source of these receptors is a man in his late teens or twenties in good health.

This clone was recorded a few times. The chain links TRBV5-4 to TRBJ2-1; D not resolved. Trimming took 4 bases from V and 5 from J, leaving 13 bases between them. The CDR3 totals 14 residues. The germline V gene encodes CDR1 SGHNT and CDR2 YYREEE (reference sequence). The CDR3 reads CASSPFAGHNEQFF. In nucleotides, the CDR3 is TGTGCCAGCAGCCCCTTCGCTGGGCACAATGAGCAGTTCTTC.

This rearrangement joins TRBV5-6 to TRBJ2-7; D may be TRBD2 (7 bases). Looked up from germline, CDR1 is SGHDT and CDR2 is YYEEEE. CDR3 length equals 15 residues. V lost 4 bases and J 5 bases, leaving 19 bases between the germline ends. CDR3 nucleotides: TGTGCCAGCAGCCGGACGCCCGGGGGGCCCAACGAGCAGTACTTC. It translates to CASSRTPGGPNEQYF.

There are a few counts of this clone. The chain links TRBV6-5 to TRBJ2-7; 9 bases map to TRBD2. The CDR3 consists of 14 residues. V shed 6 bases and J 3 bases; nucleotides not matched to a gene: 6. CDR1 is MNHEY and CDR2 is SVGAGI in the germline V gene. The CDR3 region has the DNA TGTGCCAGCAGCCTTGGGACTAGCTTCTACGAGCAGTACTTC. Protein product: CASSLGTSFYEQYF.

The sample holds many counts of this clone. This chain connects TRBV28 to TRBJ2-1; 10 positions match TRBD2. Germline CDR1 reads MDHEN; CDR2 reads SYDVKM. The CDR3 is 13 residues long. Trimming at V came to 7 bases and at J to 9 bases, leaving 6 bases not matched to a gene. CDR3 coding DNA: TGTGCCAGCATAGCGGGAGGCAGTGGTGAGCAGTTCTTC. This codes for CASIAGGSGEQFF.

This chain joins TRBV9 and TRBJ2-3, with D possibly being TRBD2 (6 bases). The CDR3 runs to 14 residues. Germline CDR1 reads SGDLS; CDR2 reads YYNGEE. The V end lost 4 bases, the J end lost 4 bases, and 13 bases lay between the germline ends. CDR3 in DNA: TGTGCCAGCAGCCAGACTAGTTTTGCAGATACGCAGTATTTT. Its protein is CASSQTSFADTQYF.

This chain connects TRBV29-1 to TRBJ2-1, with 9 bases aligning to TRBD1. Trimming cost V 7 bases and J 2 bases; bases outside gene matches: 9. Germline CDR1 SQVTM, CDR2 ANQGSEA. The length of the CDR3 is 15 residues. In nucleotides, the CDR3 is TGCAGCGGCAGAAGGACAGGGGACCCCTACAATGAGCAGTTCTTC. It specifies CSGRRTGDPYNEQFF.

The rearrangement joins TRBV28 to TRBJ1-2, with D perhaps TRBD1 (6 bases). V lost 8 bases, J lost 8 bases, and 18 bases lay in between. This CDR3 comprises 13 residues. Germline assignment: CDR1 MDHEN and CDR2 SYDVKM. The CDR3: CASSGQPPMGYTF. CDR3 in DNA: TGTGCCAGCTCAGGACAGCCACCTATGGGCTACACCTTC.

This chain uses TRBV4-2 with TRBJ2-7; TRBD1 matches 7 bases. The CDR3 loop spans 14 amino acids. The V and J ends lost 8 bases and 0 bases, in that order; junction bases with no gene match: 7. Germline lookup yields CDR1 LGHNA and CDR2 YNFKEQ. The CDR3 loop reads CASGQEYLSYEQYF. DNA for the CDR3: TGTGCCAGCGGACAGGAATATCTCTCCTACGAGCAGTACTTC.

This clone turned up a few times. CDR3 residues: CASRTAADNSPLHF. CDR3 nucleotide sequence: TGTGCCAGCAGGACGGCGGCGGATAATTCACCCCTCCACTTT. The J gene is TRBJ1-6, the V gene TRBV7-2; D not certain. Trimming took off 6 bases at V and 5 bases at J, with 11 bases between the two ends. The length of the CDR3 is 14 residues. Germline CDR1 and CDR2: SGHTA and FQGNSA.

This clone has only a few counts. The DNA for the CDR3 is TGTGCCAGCAGCCAAGCTCGGGCTAGCGGGTTAGAGACCCAGTACTTC. Its protein is CASSQARASGLETQYF. The chain joins TRBV14 to TRBJ2-5; 8 positions match TRBD2. Germline CDR1 is SGHDN and CDR2 is FVKESK. The CDR3 spans 16 residues. The V and J ends lost 1 base and 4 bases, in that order; junction bases with no gene match: 8.

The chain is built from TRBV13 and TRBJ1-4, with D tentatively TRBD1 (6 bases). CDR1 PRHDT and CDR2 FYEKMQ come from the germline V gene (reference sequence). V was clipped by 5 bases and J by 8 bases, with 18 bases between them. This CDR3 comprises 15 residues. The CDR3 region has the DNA TGTGCCAGCAGCGCCCGGACAGCTTCTAGGGAAAAACTGTTTTTT. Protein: CASSARTASREKLFF.

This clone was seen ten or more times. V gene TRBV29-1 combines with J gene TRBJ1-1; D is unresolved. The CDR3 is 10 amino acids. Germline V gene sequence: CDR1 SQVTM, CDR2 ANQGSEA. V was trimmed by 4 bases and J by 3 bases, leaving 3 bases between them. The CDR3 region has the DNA TGCAGCGTTGTCGACACTGAAGCTTTCTTT. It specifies CSVVDTEAFF. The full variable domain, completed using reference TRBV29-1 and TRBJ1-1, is SAVISQKPSRDICQRGTSLTIQCQVDSQVTMMFWYRQQPGQSLTLIATANQGSEATYESGFVIDKFPISRPNLTFSTLTVSNMSPEDSSIYLCSVVDTEAFFGQGTRLTVV.

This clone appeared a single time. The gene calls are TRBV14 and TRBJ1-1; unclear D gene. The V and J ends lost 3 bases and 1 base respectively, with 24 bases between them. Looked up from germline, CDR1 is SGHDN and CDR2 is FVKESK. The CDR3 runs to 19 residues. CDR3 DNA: TGTGCCAGCAGCCACACCCGAAAATTGGGCCGGGAGGGGAACACTGAAGCTTTCTTT. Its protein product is CASSHTRKLGREGNTEAFF.

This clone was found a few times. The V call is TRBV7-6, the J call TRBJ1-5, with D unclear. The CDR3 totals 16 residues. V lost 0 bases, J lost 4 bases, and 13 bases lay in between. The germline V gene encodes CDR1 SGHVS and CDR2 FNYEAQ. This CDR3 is CASSLAGSEANQPQHF. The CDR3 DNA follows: TGTGCCAGCAGCTTAGCGGGATCGGAGGCTAATCAGCCCCAGCATTTT.

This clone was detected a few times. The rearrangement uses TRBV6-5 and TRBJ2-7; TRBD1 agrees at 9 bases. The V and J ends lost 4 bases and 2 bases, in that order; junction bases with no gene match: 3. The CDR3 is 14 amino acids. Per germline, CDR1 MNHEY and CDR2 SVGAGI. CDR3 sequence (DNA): TGTGCCAGCAGTTCCGGGACAGGGACCTACGAGCAGTACTTC. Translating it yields CASSSGTGTYEQYF.

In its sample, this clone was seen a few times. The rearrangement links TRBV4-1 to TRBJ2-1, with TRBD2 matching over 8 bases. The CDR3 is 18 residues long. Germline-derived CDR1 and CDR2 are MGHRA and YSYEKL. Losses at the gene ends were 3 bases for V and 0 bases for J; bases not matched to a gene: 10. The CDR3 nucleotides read TGCGCCAGCAGCCAGGTACTAGCGGTCCCGAGCTCCTACAATGAGCAGTTCTTC. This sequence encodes CASSQVLAVPSSYNEQFF.

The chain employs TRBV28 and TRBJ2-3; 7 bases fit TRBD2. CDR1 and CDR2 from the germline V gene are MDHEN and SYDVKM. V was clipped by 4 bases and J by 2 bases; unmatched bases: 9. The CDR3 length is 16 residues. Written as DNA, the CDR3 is TGTGCCAGCAGTTCACTCCGACTAGCCTACACAGATACGCAGTATTTT. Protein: CASSSLRLAYTDTQYF.

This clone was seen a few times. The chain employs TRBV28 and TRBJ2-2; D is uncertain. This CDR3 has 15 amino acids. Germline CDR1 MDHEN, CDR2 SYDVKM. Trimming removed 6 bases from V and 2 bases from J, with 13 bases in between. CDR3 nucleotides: TGTGCCAGCAGACGACCAGACACTAACACCGGGGAGCTGTTTTTT. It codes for CASRRPDTNTGELFF.

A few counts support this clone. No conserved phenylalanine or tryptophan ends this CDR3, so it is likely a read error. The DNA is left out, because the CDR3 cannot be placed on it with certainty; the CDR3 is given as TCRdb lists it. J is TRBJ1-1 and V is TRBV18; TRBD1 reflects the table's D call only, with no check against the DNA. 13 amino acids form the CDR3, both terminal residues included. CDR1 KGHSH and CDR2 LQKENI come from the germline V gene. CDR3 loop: CASSQGTGQGPGV.

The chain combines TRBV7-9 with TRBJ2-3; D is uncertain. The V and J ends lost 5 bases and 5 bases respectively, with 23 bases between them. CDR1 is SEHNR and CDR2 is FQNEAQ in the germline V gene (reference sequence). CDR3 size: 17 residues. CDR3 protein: CASSQGPALTAQDTQYF. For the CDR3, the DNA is TGTGCCAGCAGCCAAGGCCCCGCACTAACGGCACAAGATACGCAGTATTTT.

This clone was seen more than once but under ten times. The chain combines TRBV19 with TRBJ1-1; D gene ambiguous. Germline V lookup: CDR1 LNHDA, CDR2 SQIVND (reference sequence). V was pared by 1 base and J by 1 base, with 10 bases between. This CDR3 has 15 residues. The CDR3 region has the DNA TGTGCCAGTAGTATAGGGTCCGGGAAGAACACTGAAGCTTTCTTT. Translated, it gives CASSIGSGKNTEAFF.

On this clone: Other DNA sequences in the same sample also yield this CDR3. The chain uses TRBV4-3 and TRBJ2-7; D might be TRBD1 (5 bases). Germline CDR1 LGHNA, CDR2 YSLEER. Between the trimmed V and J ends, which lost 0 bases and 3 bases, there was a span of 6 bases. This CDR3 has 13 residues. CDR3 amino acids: CASSQDRDYEQYF. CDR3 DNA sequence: TGCGCCAGCAGCCAAGACAGGGACTACGAGCAGTACTTC.

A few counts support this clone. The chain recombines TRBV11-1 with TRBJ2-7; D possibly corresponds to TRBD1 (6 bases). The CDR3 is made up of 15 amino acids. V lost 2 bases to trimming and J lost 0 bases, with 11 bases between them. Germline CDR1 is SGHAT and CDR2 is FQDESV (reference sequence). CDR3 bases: TGTGCCAGCAGCTTAAGGACAGACGCCTCCTACGAGCAGTACTTC. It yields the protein CASSLRTDASYEQYF.

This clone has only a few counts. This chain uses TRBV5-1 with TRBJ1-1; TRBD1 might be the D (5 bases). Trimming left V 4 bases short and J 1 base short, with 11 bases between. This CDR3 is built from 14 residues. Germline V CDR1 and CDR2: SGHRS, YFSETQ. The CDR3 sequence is CASSRLQENTEAFF. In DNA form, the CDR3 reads TGCGCCAGCAGCCGGTTACAGGAGAACACTGAAGCTTTCTTT. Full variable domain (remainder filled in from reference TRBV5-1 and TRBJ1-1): KAGVTQTPRYLIKTRGQQVTLSCSPISGHRSVSWYQQTPGQGLQFLFEYFSETQRNKGNFPGRFSGRQFSNSRSEMNVSTLELGDSALYLCASSRLQENTEAFFGQGTRLTVV.

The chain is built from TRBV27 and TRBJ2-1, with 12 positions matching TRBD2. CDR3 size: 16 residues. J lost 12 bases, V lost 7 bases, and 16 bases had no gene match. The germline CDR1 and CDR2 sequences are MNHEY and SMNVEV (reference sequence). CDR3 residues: CASTDRGLAGGAGQFF. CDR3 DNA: TGTGCCAGCACCGATCGGGGGCTAGCGGGGGGGGCTGGGCAGTTCTTC.